Each of the 9 T cell receptor beta chains below was sequenced from the same sample in a study of identical twins. Each CDR3 protein is one row after TCRdb ran MiXCR on the 5' RACE reads. The sample yields 700,000 or so distinct CDR3 sequences, 21% seen once. The same data also contributed to another study, on T cells expressing NK-cell markers.

The sequenced sample was PBMCs. The receptors shown here come from a woman younger than 30 in good health.

With respect to this clonotype: A read error may produce the germline difference seen at one junction end. The CDR3 loop is CASILGRGSYNEQFF. The CDR3, as DNA: TGTGCCAGCATCTTAGGAAGGGGGTCCTACAATGAGCAGTTCTTC. J is TRBJ2-1 and V is TRBV7-2; a possible D gene is TRBD1 (6 bases). This CDR3 spans 15 amino acids. The germline CDR1 and CDR2 sequences are SGHTA and FQGNSA.

This clonotype was counted a few times. The chain recombines TRBV20-1 with TRBJ2-1; no definite D call. CDR3 length: 17 amino acids. Germline CDR1 is DFQATT and CDR2 is SNEGSKA (reference sequence). Deletions cut 0 bases from V and 0 bases from J, with 15 bases between. CDR3 loop: CSARDPRKWSSYNEQFF. CDR3 coding DNA: TGCAGTGCTAGAGACCCCCGAAAATGGAGCTCCTACAATGAGCAGTTCTTC.

This sequence joins TRBV12-3 or TRBV12-4 and TRBJ2-2; D is undetermined. V lost 1 base and J 6 bases, leaving 9 bases between the germline ends. The CDR3 sequence is 14 residues long. CDR3 sequence (DNA): TGTGCCAGCAGTTTAGGAGCTTTAGCCGGGGAGCTGTTTTTT. Translation: CASSLGALAGELFF.

The rearrangement joins TRBV5-1 to TRBJ2-3; 9 positions match TRBD1. The V gene's germline CDR1 is SGHRS and CDR2 YFSETQ. This CDR3 has 15 residues. After removal of 7 bases from V and 4 bases from J, the junction contained 10 bases not matched to a gene. DNA for the CDR3: TGCGCCAGCTTACCCGGGGGGACAGGGCCAGATACGCAGTATTTT. Amino acids: CASLPGGTGPDTQYF.

CDR3 loop: CASSAGHGYTF. The CDR3 DNA reads as TGTGCCAGCAGTGCGGGCCATGGCTACACCTTC. This chain joins TRBV19 and TRBJ1-2, with D unresolved. The germline V and J ends were trimmed by 9 bases and 6 bases, with 11 bases remaining between them. CDR3 length equals 11 residues. Germline CDR1 reads LNHDA; CDR2 reads SQIVND (reference sequence).

In its sample, this clonotype was seen a few times. The gene calls are TRBV4-2 and TRBJ2-4, with D tentatively TRBD2 (6 bases). The germline V and J ends were trimmed by 3 bases and 8 bases, with 14 bases remaining between them. The CDR3 runs to 14 residues. CDR1 and CDR2 (germline): LGHNA, YNFKEQ. The CDR3 coding sequence is TGTGCCAGCAGCCATGACATAGGAGGGGACATTCAGTACTTC. Translating it yields CASSHDIGGDIQYF.

For the CDR3, the DNA is TGCAGTGCTTCAATCGGACAGCGGGCCTTCACAGATACGCAGTATTTT. Amino acids: CSASIGQRAFTDTQYF. The chain carries TRBV20-1 and TRBJ2-3, with D perhaps matching TRBD1 or TRBD2 (6 bases each). Per the germline V gene, CDR1 is DFQATT and CDR2 is SNEGSKA (reference sequence). The CDR3 length is 16 residues. V lost 5 bases and J 2 bases, leaving 20 bases between the germline ends.

This clonotype was detected ten times or more. The genes are TRBV4-3 and TRBJ2-7, with TRBD2 matching 11 bases. J lost 4 bases, V lost 0 bases, and 5 bases had no gene match. Germline V lookup: CDR1 LGHNA, CDR2 YSLEER. The CDR3 totals 16 residues. CDR3 residues: CASSQDRGLAAYEQYF. The CDR3 nucleotides read TGCGCCAGCAGCCAAGATCGGGGACTAGCGGCTTACGAGCAGTACTTC.

This clonotype was detected a few times. The V and J genes are TRBV3-1 and TRBJ2-7, with TRBD2 identical over 10 bases. This CDR3 is built from 15 residues. Germline V CDR1 and CDR2: LGHDT, YNNKEL (reference sequence). V lost 2 bases to trimming and J lost 0 bases; unmatched junction nucleotides: 1. This chain's CDR3 is CASSQLAGVSYEQYF. The CDR3, as DNA: TGTGCCAGCAGCCAACTAGCGGGGGTCTCCTACGAGCAGTACTTC.